These T cell receptor beta chains were read from a single sample in a study of cytomegalovirus exposure and HLA in healthy donors. Libraries were prepared by immunoSEQ multiplex PCR; TCRdb keeps only in-frame clonotypes and omits some of them. The repertoire holds about 180,000 clones, with about 78% as singletons. Sequenced material: PBMCs. These receptors were collected from a man aged 55 to 70 in good health and CMV-seronegative. CDR3s include the opening cysteine and the closing phenylalanine or tryptophan. The order of the fields is D gene, J gene, V gene, clone size, CDR3 DNA, CDR3 protein. The D gene is left open where the match is weak. Not every row has a clone size; where given, it reads once, few, many or a size class.

>-|TRBJ2-7|TRBV2|-
TGTGCCAGCAGCCTGGACTTAAGCTCCTACGAGCAGTACTTC
CASSLDLSSYEQYF
>-|TRBJ1-5|TRBV19|-
TGTGCCAGTAGTGTACATAGCAATCAGCCCCAGCATTTT
CASSVHSNQPQHF
>-|TRBJ1-1|TRBV2|once
TGTGCCAGCAGAGAAACAGGGACCCGCACTGAAGCTTTCTTT
CASRETGTRTEAFF
>-|TRBJ1-5|TRBV15|once
TGTGCCACCAGCATTACAGGGACACGGGAGCCCCAGCATTTT
CATSITGTREPQHF
>TRBD1|TRBJ1-5|TRBV28|-
TGTGCCAGCAGAGACAGGGGAGGGGATCAGCCCCAGCATTTT
CASRDRGGDQPQHF
>TRBD2|TRBJ2-1|TRBV7-3|-
TGTGCCAGCAGCTTAATCCCGACTAGCGGAGCCATTGCTGAGCAGTTCTTC
CASSLIPTSGAIAEQFF
>-|TRBJ2-7|TRBV19|-
TGTGCCAGTAGTTTCGCCCTTTTGGGGGAGGACGAGCAGTACTTC
CASSFALLGEDEQYF
>-|TRBJ1-1|TRBV7-8|-
TGTGCCAGCAGCTTAGCGGGCAGGGGCCACATGAACACTGAAGCTTTCTTT
CASSLAGRGHMNTEAFF
>TRBD1|TRBJ1-2|TRBV4-1|once
TGCGCCAGCAGCAAGGGACAGGGCAATTCCCCACACTATGGCTACACCTTC
CASSKGQGNSPHYGYTF
>-|TRBJ2-1|TRBV7-8|-
TGTGCCAGCAGCTTAAGTGGGGGAGGACCGAGCTCCTACAATGAGCAGTTCTTC
CASSLSGGGPSSYNEQFF
>TRBD1|TRBJ1-3|TRBV5-1|-
TGCGCCAGCAGACCGGACAGGGGGGTAAACACCATATATTTT
CASRPDRGVNTIYF
>-|TRBJ1-1|TRBV6-1|-
TGTGCCAGCAGATCGACAGGGAACACTGAAGCTTTCTTT
CASRSTGNTEAFF
>TRBD1|TRBJ2-2|TRBV5-6|-
TGTGCCAGCATCCTGACAGGGGGCGCGCCCGGGGAGCTGTTTTTT
CASILTGGAPGELFF
>TRBD1|TRBJ2-1|TRBV19|-
TGTGCCAGTAGTGTTTCGACAGGGGATGAGCAGTTCTTC
CASSVSTGDEQFF
>TRBD1|TRBJ2-7|TRBV10-1|-
TGCGCCAGCAGTGGCCCGGACAGGGACTACGAGCAGTACTTC
CASSGPDRDYEQYF
>TRBD2|TRBJ2-7|TRBV7-9|-
TGTGCCAGCAGCTTAGCGGGCGGGGGGCTCTCCTCCTACGAGCAGTACTTC
CASSLAGGGLSSYEQYF
>-|TRBJ1-2|TRBV15|-
TGTGCCACCAGCAGAGATAATAATGGCTACACCTTC
CATSRDNNGYTF
>TRBD1|TRBJ2-7|TRBV28|-
TGTGCCAGCAGTTTTGAGGGGGCCGGCTACGAGCAGTACTTC
CASSFEGAGYEQYF
>-|TRBJ2-7|TRBV4-1|few
TGCGCCAGCAGCCAGACCGGGATCCTCTCCTCCGAGCAGTACTTC
CASSQTGILSSEQYF
>-|TRBJ1-1|TRBV20-1|-
TGCAGTGCGAGAGCAGGGCCTGAAGCTTTCTTT
CSARAGPEAFF
>-|TRBJ2-7|TRBV6-6|-
TGTGCCAGCAATGGGGGTCAGGGGGGAACCTACGAGCAGTACTTC
CASNGGQGGTYEQYF
>-|TRBJ1-1|TRBV4-2|-
TGTGCCAGCAGCCAAGATGCCGGGATAGAAACTGAAGCTTTCTTT
CASSQDAGIETEAFF
>TRBD2|TRBJ2-2|TRBV7-9|-
TGTGCCAGCAGTCTAACTAGCGCGGACACCGGGGAGCTGTTTTTT
CASSLTSADTGELFF
>TRBD1|TRBJ2-4|TRBV27|-
TGTGCCAGCAGTTTAGGGACAGGGGCGAATCAGTACTTC
CASSLGTGANQYF
>-|TRBJ2-7|TRBV6-5|-
TGTGCCAGCAGTCCCGGGCAGGGCCCACCCTACGAGCAGTACTTC
CASSPGQGPPYEQYF
>-|TRBJ1-6|TRBV25-1|-
TGTGCCAGCAGCTTAAACACAGGGAGCAATTCACCCCTCCACTTT
CASSLNTGSNSPLHF
>TRBD1|TRBJ1-5|TRBV5-6|-
TGTGCCAGCAGCTTGACAGGGGATCAGCCCCAGCATTTT
CASSLTGDQPQHF
>TRBD1|TRBJ2-1|TRBV19|-
TGTGCCAGTAGTATAGGACAGGGCCCCTACAATGAGCAGTTCTTC
CASSIGQGPYNEQFF
>-|TRBJ1-4|TRBV5-1|-
TGCGCCAGCAGCTTCGACCTACCCAGGACTAATGAAAAACTGTTTTTT
CASSFDLPRTNEKLFF
>TRBD2|TRBJ2-1|TRBV5-1|-
TGCGCCAGCAGCTTATTTTCGACTAGCCCCATTTTGGATGAGCAGTTCTTC
CASSLFSTSPILDEQFF
>TRBD1|TRBJ1-6|TRBV7-2|-
TGTGCCAGCAGCGGACAGGGAAATTCACCCCTCCACTTT
CASSGQGNSPLHF
>-|TRBJ1-5|TRBV7-9|-
TGTGCCAGCAGCGGGGCGGGGGGCGGCAATCAGCCCCAGCATTTT
CASSGAGGGNQPQHF
>TRBD2|TRBJ2-2|TRBV7-2|few
TGTGCCAGCAGCTTAGGGATCGGGAGGGAGCTCGTTCCCGGGGAGCTGTTTTTT
CASSLGIGRELVPGELFF
>-|TRBJ2-7|TRBV7-6|-
TGTGCCAGCAGCTCCCCAGGGGCCTACGAGCAGTACTTC
CASSSPGAYEQYF
>TRBD1|TRBJ2-7|TRBV4-1|-
TGCGCCAGCAGCCAAGCGATGCCGGGACAGGGATTTATCTCCTACGAGCAGTACTTC
CASSQAMPGQGFISYEQYF
>TRBD1|TRBJ1-4|TRBV5-1|-
TGCGCCAGCAGCCCGACCGGGACAGGGGGCGGCACTAATGAAAAACTGTTTTTT
CASSPTGTGGGTNEKLFF
>-|TRBJ1-2|TRBV6-5|-
TGTGCCAGCAGTCGGGTGGCTGGCGGCTACACCTTC
CASSRVAGGYTF
>-|TRBJ2-7|TRBV29-1|few
TGCAGCGTCAAGAGCGGAGCCTACGAGCAGTACTTC
CSVKSGAYEQYF
>-|TRBJ1-2|TRBV4-3|-
TGCGCCAGCAGCCAAGAAGTCAGTTTCCAAGCTAACTATGGCTACACCTTC
CASSQEVSFQANYGYTF
>TRBD1|TRBJ2-3|TRBV6-1|few
TGTGCCAGCCGGGACAGGTACACAGATACGCAGTATTTT
CASRDRYTDTQYF
>-|TRBJ1-5|TRBV5-4|-
TGTGCCAGCAGCTTGGGCACAGGGCGAGATCAGCCCCAGCATTTT
CASSLGTGRDQPQHF